This TCR beta chain was profiled in a study of OX40 agonist ivuxolimab in advanced cancers. In the study overall: Dose-escalation subjects each had hepatocellular carcinoma, melanoma, renal cell or head and neck cancer. Three patients had partial responses: one hepatocellular carcinoma, two cutaneous melanoma.

Data came from immunoSEQ multiplex PCR; TCRdb stores just in-frame clones and leaves some out. This sample has more than 75,000 clones; 80% to 90% occur once, and the top ten carry around 1.1%. CDR1 and CDR2 from the germline V gene are MNHEY and SMNVEV (reference sequence). The CDR3 totals 13 residues. V shed 4 bases and J shed 5 bases, with 9 bases lying between them. The receptor was isolated from an adult with an advanced solid tumor such as melanoma, head and neck, liver or kidney cancer. V and J are TRBV27 and TRBJ2-1; D possibly corresponds to TRBD1 (6 bases). The sample was CD4+ or CD8+ T cells sorted from blood, taken in a trial of the OX40 agonist ivuxolimab. CDR3 nucleotide sequence: TGTGCCAGCAGTTACCCAGGGGACAATGAGCAGTTCTTC. This codes for CASSYPGDNEQFF.